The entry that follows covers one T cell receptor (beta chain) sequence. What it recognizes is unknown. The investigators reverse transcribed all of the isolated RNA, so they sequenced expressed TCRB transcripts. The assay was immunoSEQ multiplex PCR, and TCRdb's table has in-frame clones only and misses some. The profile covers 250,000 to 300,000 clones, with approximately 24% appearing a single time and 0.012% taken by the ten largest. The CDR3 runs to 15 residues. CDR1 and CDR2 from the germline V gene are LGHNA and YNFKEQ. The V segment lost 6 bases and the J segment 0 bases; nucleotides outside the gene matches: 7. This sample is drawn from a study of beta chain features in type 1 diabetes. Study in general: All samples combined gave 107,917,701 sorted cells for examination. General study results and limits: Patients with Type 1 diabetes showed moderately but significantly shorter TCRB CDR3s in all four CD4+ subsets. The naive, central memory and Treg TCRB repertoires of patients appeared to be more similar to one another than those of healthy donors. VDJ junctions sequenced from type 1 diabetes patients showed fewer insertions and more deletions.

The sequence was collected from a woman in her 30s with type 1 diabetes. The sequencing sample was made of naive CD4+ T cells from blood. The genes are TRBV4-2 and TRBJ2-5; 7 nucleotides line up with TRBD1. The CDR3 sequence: CASSRDREYQETQYF. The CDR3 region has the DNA TGTGCCAGCAGTCGGGACAGAGAGTACCAAGAGACCCAGTACTTC.